Listed below are T cell receptor beta chains from one sample, sequenced in a study of graft-versus-host responses after intestinal transplantation. Their specific antigens are unknown. Measured with immunoSEQ multiplex PCR; TCRdb has only the in-frame clones, and not every one. The sample gives tens of thousands of clones, approximately 91% of which show up once; 0.3% to 0.4% is in the top ten. The material sequenced was unstimulated CD4+ T cells sorted from spleen or lymph node cells, taken before intestinal transplant. Receptors originate from a human donor who received an intestinal transplant. The CDR3 runs from the conserved cysteine through the conserved F or W. Each record gives: D gene, J gene, V gene, clone size, CDR3 length, CDR3 protein, CDR3 DNA. A D gene is named only where the DNA matches it firmly. Some rows mark clone size as missing; the rest say once, few, many or name a class of expanded clone.

- | TRBJ2-7 | TRBV6-6 | - | 16 | CASSYSGGEGLYEQYF | TGTGCCAGCAGTTACTCCGGTGGAGAGGGCCTCTACGAGCAGTACTTC
TRBD2 | TRBJ2-1 | TRBV7-3 | - | 15 | CASSSGLAEGNEQFF | TGTGCCAGCAGCTCCGGACTAGCGGAGGGTAATGAGCAGTTCTTC
TRBD2 | TRBJ2-3 | TRBV7-9 | - | 17 | CASSYRSGGASTDTQYF | TGTGCCAGCAGCTACCGTAGCGGGGGGGCTAGCACAGATACGCAGTATTTT
- | TRBJ2-2 | TRBV7-3 | - | 15 | CASSLRGAGTGELFF | TGTGCCAGCAGCTTAAGGGGCGCGGGGACCGGGGAGCTGTTTTTT
TRBD2 | TRBJ2-7 | TRBV18 | - | 16 | CASSSRERGYRYEQYF | TGTGCCAGCTCATCCCGGGAGCGGGGTTACCGCTACGAGCAGTACTTC
- | TRBJ2-1 | TRBV29-1 | - | 11 | CSVDKYNEQFF | TGCAGCGTTGACAAATACAATGAGCAGTTCTTC
- | TRBJ1-1 | TRBV28 | - | 14 | CASSPSTRNTEAFF | TGTGCCAGCAGTCCCTCGACAAGGAACACTGAAGCTTTCTTT
TRBD1 | TRBJ2-7 | TRBV28 | - | 15 | CASSLKGQVSYEQYF | TGTGCCAGCAGTTTAAAGGGACAGGTCTCCTACGAGCAGTACTTC
TRBD2 | TRBJ2-1 | TRBV5-1 | - | 15 | CASSYLAGVGGEQFF | TGCGCCAGCAGCTATCTAGCGGGAGTAGGTGGTGAGCAGTTCTTC
- | TRBJ2-7 | TRBV5-4 | - | 14 | CASSLETGSYEQYF | TGTGCCAGCAGCTTGGAGACAGGTTCCTACGAGCAGTACTTC
- | TRBJ1-2 | TRBV6-1 | - | 12 | CASSEVGGGYTF | TGTGCCAGCAGTGAAGTCGGGGGAGGCTACACCTTC
TRBD2 | TRBJ2-1 | TRBV11-3 | - | 19 | CASSLDSGGVSGRAHEQFF | TGTGCCAGCAGCTTAGATTCAGGGGGGGTTAGCGGGAGGGCCCATGAGCAGTTCTTC
- | TRBJ2-1 | TRBV9 | - | 14 | CASSVMGLYNEQFF | TGTGCCAGCAGCGTTATGGGACTCTACAATGAGCAGTTCTTC
- | TRBJ1-1 | TRBV28 | - | 15 | CASSFGFGVYTEAFF | TGTGCCAGCAGTTTTGGGTTCGGGGTCTACACTGAAGCTTTCTTT
- | TRBJ1-5 | TRBV12-5 | few | 14 | CASGLVQGNQPQHF | TGTGCTAGTGGTTTGGTACAGGGCAATCAGCCCCAGCATTTT
TRBD2 | TRBJ2-1 | TRBV27 | - | 13 | CASRLAGVGEQFF | TGTGCCAGCAGACTAGCGGGAGTGGGTGAGCAGTTCTTC
- | TRBJ1-1 | TRBV5-1 | - | 14 | CASSRGLMDTEAFF | TGCGCCAGCAGCAGGGGACTGATGGACACTGAAGCTTTCTTT
- | TRBJ2-7 | TRBV5-1 | - | 13 | CASSKRQGYEQYF | TGCGCCAGCAGCAAACGCCAGGGCTACGAGCAGTACTTC
TRBD1 | TRBJ2-3 | TRBV7-6 | once | 14 | CASSFTGGTDTQYF | TGTGCCAGCAGCTTTACAGGGGGCACAGATACGCAGTATTTT
- | TRBJ2-5 | TRBV6-1 | - | 14 | CASKMEGFRETQYF | TGTGCCAGCAAAATGGAGGGGTTTCGCGAGACCCAGTACTTC
- | TRBJ1-4 | TRBV30 | - | 13 | CAWKAVGGEKLFF | TGTGCCTGGAAGGCAGTGGGGGGTGAAAAACTGTTTTTT
- | TRBJ1-1 | TRBV25-1 | - | 15 | CASSEFTGRNTEAFF | TGTGCCAGCAGTGAATTCACAGGGAGGAACACTGAAGCTTTCTTT
TRBD2 | TRBJ2-3 | TRBV4-1 | - | 16 | CASSPLAGGSTDTQYF | TGCGCCAGCAGCCCCTTAGCGGGAGGGAGCACAGATACGCAGTATTTT
- | TRBJ1-1 | TRBV2 | - | 15 | CASSERRAGGTEAFF | TGTGCCAGCAGTGAACGTAGGGCCGGGGGCACTGAAGCTTTCTTT
TRBD1 | TRBJ1-5 | TRBV27 | - | 17 | CASSPRTGAYSNQPQHF | TGTGCCAGCAGTCCTAGGACAGGGGCTTATAGCAATCAGCCCCAGCATTTT
- | TRBJ2-2 | TRBV7-3 | - | 14 | CASSSRGATGELFF | TGTGCCAGCAGCTCCCGGGGAGCCACCGGGGAGCTGTTTTTT
TRBD2 | TRBJ2-7 | TRBV6-6 | - | 15 | CASTTGLAISYEQYF | TGTGCCAGCACCACCGGACTAGCGATTTCCTACGAGCAGTACTTC
- | TRBJ2-5 | TRBV18 | - | 12 | CASSPGAETQYF | TGTGCCAGCTCACCAGGGGCGGAGACCCAGTACTTC
TRBD2 | TRBJ2-5 | TRBV15 | - | 16 | CATSRAPSPGGETQYF | TGTGCCACCAGCAGAGCCCCCTCCCCGGGAGGAGAGACCCAGTACTTC
- | TRBJ1-1 | TRBV10-1 | - | 15 | CASSESLGLNTEAFF | TGCGCCAGCAGTGAGTCTCTGGGCCTGAACACTGAAGCTTTCTTT
- | TRBJ1-2 | TRBV28 | - | 16 | CASTGADGTWRYGYTF | TGTGCCAGCACCGGAGCCGACGGCACCTGGAGATATGGCTACACCTTC
- | TRBJ2-5 | TRBV7-6 | - | 13 | CASSLRGGETQYF | TGTGCCAGCAGCTTGAGGGGGGGAGAGACCCAGTACTTC
TRBD1 | TRBJ1-5 | TRBV29-1 | - | 13 | CSVGDRGNQPQHF | TGCAGCGTGGGGGACAGGGGCAATCAGCCCCAGCATTTT
- | TRBJ2-3 | TRBV18 | - | 13 | CASLLSSTDTQYF | TGTGCCAGCCTCTTATCTAGCACAGATACGCAGTATTTT
TRBD1 | TRBJ1-2 | TRBV5-4 | - | 15 | CASSLQGVASYGYTF | TGTGCCAGCAGCTTGCAGGGGGTCGCGTCCTATGGCTACACCTTC
TRBD1 | TRBJ1-2 | TRBV28 | - | 15 | CASSSPGGAHYGYTF | TGTGCCAGCAGCTCTCCAGGGGGCGCGCACTATGGCTACACCTTC
- | TRBJ2-1 | TRBV5-1 | - | 13 | CASSSDRRDEQFF | TGCGCCAGCAGCTCCGACAGGCGCGATGAGCAGTTCTTC
- | TRBJ1-2 | TRBV11-2 | - | 12 | CASSLGTLGYTF | TGTGCCAGCAGCTTAGGGACTCTTGGCTACACCTTC
TRBD1 | TRBJ1-1 | TRBV10-3 | - | 12 | CAISHRDREAFF | TGTGCCATCAGCCACCGGGACAGGGAGGCTTTCTTT
TRBD1 | TRBJ1-1 | TRBV18 | - | 15 | CASSRVQGANTEAFF | TGTGCCAGCTCACGCGTGCAGGGGGCAAACACTGAAGCTTTCTTT
TRBD2 | TRBJ2-7 | TRBV7-9 | - | 13 | CASKVAGTYEQYF | TGTGCCAGCAAGGTAGCGGGAACCTACGAGCAGTACTTC
TRBD2 | TRBJ2-7 | TRBV5-1 | - | 15 | CASSLGGRLDREQYF | TGCGCCAGCAGCTTGGGCGGGAGGCTCGACCGCGAGCAGTACTTC
TRBD2 | TRBJ2-7 | TRBV10-3 | - | 12 | CATGTTSYEQYF | TGTGCCACCGGGACTACTTCCTACGAGCAGTACTTC
- | TRBJ2-1 | TRBV28 | once | 15 | CASRLRQAYYNEQFF | TGTGCCAGCAGGCTCAGACAGGCCTATTACAATGAGCAGTTCTTC
TRBD1 | TRBJ1-2 | TRBV18 | few | 13 | CASSPLDRDGYTF | TGTGCCAGCTCACCACTGGACAGGGATGGCTACACCTTC
TRBD2 | TRBJ2-3 | TRBV5-4 | - | 16 | CASSPGLAGGSDTQYF | TGTGCCAGCAGCCCGGGACTAGCGGGGGGCTCGGATACGCAGTATTTT
TRBD1 | TRBJ1-3 | TRBV6-5 | - | 13 | CASGRDSGNTIYF | TGTGCCAGCGGAAGGGACAGTGGAAACACCATATATTTT
- | TRBJ2-7 | TRBV5-6 | - | 15 | CASSLVDSGPYEQYF | TGTGCCAGCAGCTTGGTTGACAGTGGTCCCTACGAGCAGTACTTC
TRBD2 | TRBJ2-4 | TRBV11-2 | once | 15 | CASSLAPSGSFIQYF | TGTGCCAGCAGCTTAGCGCCTAGCGGGAGTTTCATTCAGTACTTC
- | TRBJ1-4 | TRBV4-1 | - | 14 | CASSQGLPEEKLFF | TGCGCCAGCAGCCAGGGACTCCCTGAGGAAAAACTGTTTTTT
- | TRBJ2-7 | TRBV25-1 | - | 11 | CASSASYEQYF | TGTGCCAGCAGCGCCAGCTACGAGCAGTACTTC
TRBD1 | TRBJ2-2 | TRBV6-1 | - | 15 | CASSSRTGPPGELFF | TGTGCCAGCTCGTCGAGGACAGGGCCGCCCGGGGAGCTGTTTTTT
TRBD1 | TRBJ1-2 | TRBV6-5 | once | 13 | CASSLTGEVGYTF | TGTGCCAGCAGTCTCACAGGGGAGGTGGGCTACACCTTC
TRBD1 | TRBJ2-7 | TRBV5-1 | once | 14 | CASSLVQGVHEQYF | TGCGCCAGCAGCTTGGTACAGGGGGTACACGAGCAGTACTTC